This T cell receptor (beta chain) was sequenced in a study of blood T cell repertoires in COVID-19. About the study: Samples came from the United States, Italy and Spain, spanning acute and convalescent COVID-19.

V lost 1 base, J lost 2 bases, and 11 bases lay in between. CDR1 and CDR2 from the germline V gene are SGDLS and YYNGEE. The CDR3 length is 15 residues. Seattle's enrolled individuals joined amid active infection and were then monitored longitudinally. Libraries were prepared by immunoSEQ multiplex PCR; TCRdb keeps only in-frame clonotypes and omits some of them. The table includes 350,000 or so clones, 70% to 90% detected once. This sequence was found in a woman in her thirties with COVID-19, enrolled during active disease. The chain is built from TRBV9 and TRBJ2-3, with no clear D. Material: peripheral blood. The CDR3 loop reads CASSVWPQITDTQYF. The CDR3 DNA reads TGTGCCAGCAGCGTATGGCCCCAGATCACAGATACGCAGTATTTT.